Shown below are 20 T cell receptor beta chains from a single sample sequenced in a study of cytomegalovirus exposure and HLA in healthy donors. PCR amplification relied on 60 Vbeta primers (plus 13 Jbeta primers). The table came from immunoSEQ multiplex PCR; TCRdb's copy has only in-frame clones and leaves some out. The table lists 90,000 to 150,000 clones, 77% of them singletons. The sequencing input was PBMCs. The receptors were gathered from a man younger than 30 in good health and CMV-seropositive.

This chain's CDR3 is CASRDSLIYEQYF. DNA for the CDR3: TGTGCCAGCAGGGACAGCTTGATCTACGAGCAGTACTTC. V gene TRBV2 combines with J gene TRBJ2-7, with a tentative D call TRBD1 (6 bases). V dropped 6 bases and J dropped 3 bases, with 12 bases sitting between them. This CDR3 spans 13 amino acids. Germline V lookup: CDR1 SNHLY, CDR2 FYNNEI.

The chain is built from TRBV9 and TRBJ1-5, with D hard to call. Germline values: CDR1 SGDLS, CDR2 YYNGEE. The CDR3 sequence is 15 residues long. The ends were cut back, 0 bases at V and 4 bases at J, with 11 bases in the middle. Here the CDR3 reads CASSVGGLRNQPQHF. The CDR3 DNA follows: TGTGCCAGCAGCGTAGGAGGGCTGAGAAATCAGCCCCAGCATTTT.

The V and J genes are TRBV2 and TRBJ2-7; D may be TRBD1 (8 bases). V lost 4 bases, J lost 4 bases, and 17 bases lay in between. Germline CDR1 is SNHLY and CDR2 is FYNNEI. The CDR3 is 15 residues long. CDR3 DNA sequence: TGTGCCAGCAGTGTCCAGGGGGCGGGACTATACGAGCAGTACTTC. Translation: CASSVQGAGLYEQYF.

J is TRBJ2-2 and V is TRBV18; TRBD1 matches 11 bases. V lost 3 bases, J lost 6 bases, and 0 bases stayed unmatched. CDR1 and CDR2 (germline): KGHSH, LQKENI. This CDR3 region has 14 residues. CDR3 coding DNA: TGTGCCAGCTCACCGGACAGGGGGCCCGGGGAGCTGTTTTTT. Encoded protein: CASSPDRGPGELFF.

The chain couples TRBV28 to TRBJ2-1, with D maybe TRBD2 (6 bases). The V end lost 7 bases, the J end lost 6 bases, and 13 bases lay between the germline ends. Germline lookup yields CDR1 MDHEN and CDR2 SYDVKM. The CDR3 loop spans 13 amino acids. CDR3 loop: CASTTRMSNEQFF. CDR3 nucleotides: TGTGCCAGCACGACTAGAATGTCCAATGAGCAGTTCTTC.

This clone was detected a few times. The chain uses TRBV12-5 and TRBJ2-4, with TRBD2 matching over 9 bases. This CDR3 region has 16 residues. CDR1 and CDR2 from the germline V gene are LGHNT and FRNRAP. V trimming: 0 bases; J trimming: 5 bases; junction bases outside the gene matches: 5. Here the CDR3 reads CASGLVFSGSENIQYF. As DNA, the CDR3 is TGTGCTAGTGGTTTGGTATTTAGCGGGAGTGAAAACATTCAGTACTTC.

This chain connects TRBV28 to TRBJ2-7; 8 bases fit TRBD1. J lost 2 bases, V lost 6 bases, and 3 bases had no gene match. The CDR3 has 13 amino acids. Germline CDR1 reads MDHEN; CDR2 reads SYDVKM. The CDR3 here is CASRRTGTYEQYF. In nucleotides, the CDR3 is TGTGCCAGCAGACGGACAGGGACCTACGAGCAGTACTTC. The full variable domain, with the rest looked up from reference TRBV28 and TRBJ2-7, is DVKVTQSSRYLVKRTGEKVFLECVQDMDHENMFWYRQDPGLGLRLIYFSYDVKMKEKGDIPEGYSVSREKKERFSLILESASTNQTSMYLCASRRTGTYEQYFGPGTRLTVT.

The chain uses TRBV9 and TRBJ2-3; 7 bases match TRBD2. Losses at the gene ends were 3 bases for V and 1 base for J; bases not matched to a gene: 5. This CDR3 is built from 15 residues. The germline V gene encodes CDR1 SGDLS and CDR2 YYNGEE. The CDR3 nucleotides are TGTGCCAGCAGCGCGACTAGCACACGCACAGATACGCAGTATTTT. Translation: CASSATSTRTDTQYF.

V gene TRBV4-1 combines with J gene TRBJ2-1; 12 nucleotides match TRBD2. The CDR3 is 15 amino acids. Germline CDR1 is MGHRA and CDR2 is YSYEKL. With V trimmed by 5 bases and J by 4 bases, 3 bases remained unmatched. CDR3 region: CASSSLAGGYNEQFF. The CDR3 region has the DNA TGCGCCAGCAGCTCACTAGCGGGAGGATACAATGAGCAGTTCTTC.

The rearrangement links TRBV5-6 to TRBJ1-6; TRBD1 matches at 7 bases. The CDR3 covers 14 residues. V was pared by 3 bases and J by 4 bases, with 1 base of the junction left unmatched. The germline V gene encodes CDR1 SGHDT and CDR2 YYEEEE. CDR3 in amino acids: CASSSDRYNSPLHF. In nucleotides, the CDR3 is TGTGCCAGCAGCTCGGACAGGTATAATTCACCCCTCCACTTT.

The chain joins TRBV6-5 to TRBJ2-1; 10 bases are shared with TRBD1. This CDR3 contains 14 residues. With 5 bases clipped from V and 8 bases from J, the junction kept 6 bases outside the gene matches. From germline, CDR1 is MNHEY and CDR2 SVGAGI. CDR3 loop: CASSLLTGGYEQFF. As DNA, the CDR3 is TGTGCCAGCAGTCTTCTGACAGGGGGCTATGAGCAGTTCTTC.

The J gene is TRBJ2-5, the V gene TRBV25-1, with a tentative D call TRBD2 (6 bases). The CDR3 is 13 amino acids. V was trimmed by 3 bases and J by 7 bases, leaving 12 bases between them. The germline V gene encodes CDR1 MGHDK and CDR2 SYGVNS. Here the CDR3 reads CASSDDNSGTQYF. DNA of the CDR3: TGTGCCAGCAGTGACGATAATAGCGGGACCCAGTACTTC.

This clone was counted a single time. The rearrangement links TRBV5-1 to TRBJ2-7, with 7 bases that match TRBD1. The CDR3 contains 14 residues. Per germline, CDR1 SGHRS and CDR2 YFSETQ. V was pared by 4 bases and J by 2 bases, with 6 bases of the junction left unmatched. This CDR3 reads CASSPNRGTYEQYF. The CDR3 DNA reads as TGCGCCAGCAGCCCAAACAGGGGTACCTACGAGCAGTACTTC.

This clone was recorded only once. J is TRBJ1-1 and V is TRBV28; 7 bases align to TRBD1. The CDR3 is 14 amino acids. V gave up 3 bases and J gave up 5 bases; unmatched junction bases: 6. The germline V gene encodes CDR1 MDHEN and CDR2 SYDVKM. The CDR3 DNA follows: TGTGCCAGCAGTTTGGAAGGGGGCCGGACTGAAGCTTTCTTT. This encodes CASSLEGGRTEAFF.

V gene TRBV30 combines with J gene TRBJ2-7; 7 bases agree with TRBD1. The CDR3 consists of 13 residues. CDR1 is GTSNPN and CDR2 is SVGIG in the germline V gene (reference sequence). Trimming removed 5 bases from V and 2 bases from J; junction bases left unmatched: 6. CDR3 region: CAWGTVTTYEQYF. Here the CDR3 DNA reads TGTGCCTGGGGGACAGTAACAACCTACGAGCAGTACTTC.

The chain uses TRBV5-4 and TRBJ2-7; TRBD2 agrees at 13 bases. With V trimmed by 5 bases and J by 3 bases, 5 bases remained unmatched. Per germline, CDR1 SGHNT and CDR2 YYREEE (reference sequence). The CDR3 sequence is 15 residues long. CDR3 residues: CASSWTSGSLYEQYF. The CDR3, as DNA: TGTGCCAGCAGTTGGACTAGCGGGAGTCTCTACGAGCAGTACTTC.

This clone showed up just once. The chain recombines TRBV13 with TRBJ2-7; 10 positions agree with TRBD2. The CDR3 loop spans 17 amino acids. Germline-derived CDR1 and CDR2 are PRHDT and FYEKMQ (reference sequence). The junction had 14 bases not matched to a gene; V was cut back by 6 bases and J by 3 bases. Here the CDR3 reads CASSTGAGGPGDYEQYF. CDR3 sequence (DNA): TGTGCCAGCAGTACGGGAGCGGGAGGGCCGGGCGACTACGAGCAGTACTTC.

The J gene is TRBJ2-2, the V gene TRBV30; 8 positions match TRBD2. J gave up 6 bases and V 3 bases, and 6 bases lay outside the gene matches. The CDR3 consists of 14 residues. Germline CDR1 and CDR2: GTSNPN and SVGIG (reference sequence). The DNA for the CDR3 is TGTGCCTGGAGAGAAGCGGGAGCACCCGGGGAGCTGTTTTTT. Its translation is CAWREAGAPGELFF.

This chain connects TRBV6-5 to TRBJ1-1; 7 nucleotides match TRBD1. Germline assignment: CDR1 MNHEY and CDR2 SVGAGI. V dropped 7 bases and J dropped 4; count of bases not matched to a gene: 9. The CDR3 covers 14 residues. DNA of the CDR3: TGTGCCAGCATTCAACAGGGGTTGGGCACTGAAGCTTTCTTT. Translating it yields CASIQQGLGTEAFF.

The chain employs TRBV5-4 and TRBJ2-1; D gene unclear. Trimming removed 4 bases from V and 3 bases from J, with 14 bases in between. Looked up from germline, CDR1 is SGHNT and CDR2 is YYREEE (reference sequence). The CDR3 has 15 amino acids. The CDR3 sequence is CASSPTLEVYNEQFF. The CDR3 bases are TGTGCCAGCAGCCCCACCCTAGAGGTCTACAATGAGCAGTTCTTC.